This note documents a single TCR beta chain sequence. What it binds is unknown. The junction had 5 bases not matched to a gene; V was cut back by 5 bases and J by 5 bases. The CDR3 runs 14 residues. In germline, CDR1 is SEHNR, CDR2 FQNEAQ (reference sequence). The data originate from a study of cytomegalovirus exposure and HLA in healthy donors. The PCR employed 60 Vbeta primers together with 13 Jbeta primers. Source study methods: The count from a later analysis was about 80 million unique TCR beta chains, some 10 million of them shared. Generated by immunoSEQ multiplex PCR, the TCRdb table keeps only in-frame clones and is missing some. That table gives V, J and clone size, and the DNA gave D and trimming. The sample lists about 130,000 clones, more than 80% occurring once. General study findings and limits: Exclusion applied to some V segments, including TRBV6-2 and TRBV6-3, as they were indistinguishable. In a later analysis, HLA-associated beta chains showed higher expansion and lower generation probabilities than comparable chains.

Material: PBMCs. This receptor was identified in a woman aged 25 to 39 in good health and CMV-seropositive. This chain joins TRBV7-9 and TRBJ2-4; 8 bases match TRBD2. The CDR3 nucleotides are TGTGCCAGCAGCGCGGGACTAGGGCAAAACATTCAGTACTTC. It specifies CASSAGLGQNIQYF.